Shown below are 17 T cell receptor beta chains from a single sample sequenced in a study of T-cell memory formation after mild COVID-19. TCRdb itself ran the 5' RACE reads through MiXCR, one entry per CDR3 protein. Seen here are about half a million distinct CDR3 sequences, 18% observed once, and the top ten hold about 12%. The sample comprised PBMCs or a T cell subset sorted from them (not recorded which). These receptors all stem from an adult woman who had mild COVID-19 (a few samples of this study predate the infection). Cell type and time point are not known.

The rearrangement joins TRBV20-1 to TRBJ2-3, with 9 positions matching TRBD2. Looked up from germline, CDR1 is DFQATT and CDR2 is SNEGSKA (reference sequence). V gave up 5 bases and J gave up 3 bases; unmatched junction bases: 12. The CDR3 loop spans 16 amino acids. CDR3 coding DNA: TGCAGTGCTGTAAGCCCTTCTAGCGGGGCAACAGATACGCAGTATTTT. As protein: CSAVSPSSGATDTQYF.

This clonotype was picked up a small number of times. The chain is built from TRBV6-5 and TRBJ2-7; 9 bases align to TRBD2. Germline CDR1 and CDR2: MNHEY and SVGAGI. With V trimmed by 4 bases and J by 7 bases, 11 bases remained unmatched. The CDR3 has 15 residues. The CDR3 reads CASSSTGTSRGEQYF. The CDR3 nucleotides read TGTGCCAGCAGTTCAACCGGGACTAGCCGTGGAGAGCAGTACTTC.

This clonotype was recorded at least ten times. The chain carries TRBV20-1 and TRBJ2-7; 7 positions match TRBD1. The germline gives CDR1 DFQATT, CDR2 SNEGSKA (reference sequence). The CDR3 length is 14 residues. J lost 2 bases, V lost 3 bases, and 7 bases had no gene match. The CDR3 protein is CSASRTQGAYEQYF. In DNA form, the CDR3 reads TGCAGTGCTAGTCGAACCCAGGGGGCCTACGAGCAGTACTTC.

This clonotype showed up many times. V gene TRBV5-1 combines with J gene TRBJ2-3; D remains unclear. V was clipped by 4 bases and J by 4 bases, with 19 bases between them. The CDR3 is made up of 16 amino acids. Germline V gene data show CDR1 as SGHRS and CDR2 as YFSETQ. CDR3 in DNA: TGCGCCAGCAGCCACCAAGGCACGGTCGTGGCAGATACGCAGTATTTT. This translates into CASSHQGTVVADTQYF. The whole variable domain, filled in from reference TRBV5-1 and TRBJ2-3, reads KAGVTQTPRYLIKTRGQQVTLSCSPISGHRSVSWYQQTPGQGLQFLFEYFSETQRNKGNFPGRFSGRQFSNSRSEMNVSTLELGDSALYLCASSHQGTVVADTQYFGPGTRLTVL.

This clonotype was seen a handful of times. The chain has TRBV7-9 and TRBJ2-5; D may be TRBD2 (5 bases). Trimming took 6 bases from V and 5 from J, leaving 28 bases between them. This CDR3 has 18 residues. CDR1 is SEHNR and CDR2 is FQNEAQ in the germline V gene (reference sequence). Here the CDR3 DNA reads TGTGCCAGCAGTTCCATAGGATCACTGGTGGACCCGGGGGAGACCCAGTACTTC. Translating it yields CASSSIGSLVDPGETQYF.

The chain carries TRBV7-2 and TRBJ1-3; no clear D. The CDR3 loop spans 14 amino acids. V lost 7 bases and J 9 bases, leaving 19 bases between the germline ends. The germline gives CDR1 SGHTA, CDR2 FQGNSA. The CDR3 here is CASTLPGPRGTIYF. The CDR3 region has the DNA TGTGCCAGCACACTCCCGGGTCCCCGGGGCACCATATATTTT.

This clonotype has ten or more counts. The CDR3, as DNA: TGCAGTGTCATTGTATCTAGCGCCAGCTCCTACAATGAGCAGTTCTTC. Its translation is CSVIVSSASSYNEQFF. The chain combines TRBV20-1 with TRBJ2-1, with D tentatively TRBD2 (6 bases). Per the germline V gene, CDR1 is DFQATT and CDR2 is SNEGSKA (reference sequence). Trimming took off 7 bases at V and 0 bases at J, with 19 bases between the two ends. The CDR3 totals 16 residues.

This clonotype was detected ten times or more. The V call is TRBV12-3 or TRBV12-4, the J call TRBJ2-5; TRBD1 matches 9 bases. The junction had 1 base not matched to a gene; V was cut back by 5 bases and J by 0 bases. The CDR3 has 14 amino acids. The CDR3 sequence is CASSGTGHQETQYF. In DNA, the CDR3 is TGTGCCAGCAGTGGGACAGGGCACCAAGAGACCCAGTACTTC.

The genes are TRBV6-5 and TRBJ2-1, with 10 bases aligning to TRBD2. The junction had 7 bases not matched to a gene; V was cut back by 6 bases and J by 8 bases. CDR1 is MNHEY, CDR2 SVGAGI, per germline. The length of the CDR3 is 14 residues. The CDR3 protein is CASSQLAGSYEQFF. The DNA of the CDR3 is TGTGCCAGCAGCCAACTAGCGGGAAGTTATGAGCAGTTCTTC.

This clonotype was counted a few times. V gene TRBV7-3 combines with J gene TRBJ1-1; D might be TRBD1 (5 bases). V lost 5 bases to trimming and J lost 0 bases, with 10 bases between them. Germline V CDR1 and CDR2: SGHTA, FQGTGA. The CDR3 runs 14 residues. The CDR3 spells CASSPGLMNTEAFF. The CDR3, as DNA: TGTGCCAGCAGCCCGGGACTAATGAACACTGAAGCTTTCTTT.

The chain's CDR3 is CASSLDGLEAFF. CDR3 DNA: TGTGCCAGCAGTCTTGACGGTCTAGAAGCTTTCTTT. The chain has TRBV12-3 or TRBV12-4 and TRBJ1-1; D ambiguous. V was clipped by 5 bases and J by 8 bases, with 12 bases between them. The CDR3 totals 12 residues.

This clonotype was found many times. The chain carries TRBV20-1 and TRBJ1-2, with a possible D match to TRBD1 (5 bases). Trimming shortened V by 3 bases and J by 6 bases, and 8 bases separated the two germline ends. Germline loops: CDR1 DFQATT, CDR2 SNEGSKA (reference sequence). The CDR3 is 11 residues long. Written as DNA, the CDR3 is TGCAGTGCTAGGGGAGGGGATGGCTACACCTTC. Its translation is CSARGGDGYTF.

This clonotype occurred a few times. This chain links TRBV2 with TRBJ2-7; no firm D call. Germline CDR1 and CDR2: SNHLY and FYNNEI. The V end was cut by 8 bases, the J end by 3 bases, with 20 bases between. The CDR3 runs 15 residues. The CDR3 DNA reads TGTGCCAGCGGTGGGGTCGGAAGGAAGTACTACGAGCAGTACTTC. Amino acid sequence: CASGGVGRKYYEQYF. Based on the CDR3 plus reference TRBV2 and TRBJ2-7, the full variable domain is EPEVTQTPSHQVTQMGQEVILRCVPISNHLYFYWYRQILGQKVEFLVSFYNNEISEKSEIFDDQFSVERPDGSNFTLKIRSTKLEDSAMYFCASGGVGRKYYEQYFGPGTRLTVT.

This CDR3 reads CASSQDLPNTEAFF. The CDR3 DNA follows: TGTGCCAGCAGCCAAGACCTCCCGAACACTGAAGCTTTCTTT. J is TRBJ1-1 and V is TRBV3-1; D uncertain. Germline V gene data show CDR1 as LGHDT and CDR2 as YNNKEL (reference sequence). V lost 0 bases and J 1 base, leaving 6 bases between the germline ends. This CDR3 is 14 amino acids long.

The chain has TRBV11-2 and TRBJ2-1; the D gene is possibly TRBD2 (6 bases). V gave up 5 bases and J gave up 7 bases, with 15 bases separating them. The CDR3 loop spans 14 amino acids. Germline CDR1 and CDR2: SGHAT and FQNNGV. The CDR3 bases are TGTGCCAGCAGCGCATCGCGGGGCTGGAATGAGCAGTTCTTC. This codes for CASSASRGWNEQFF.

Only a few counts were recorded for this clonotype. The genes are TRBV5-1 and TRBJ2-7; 7 positions agree with TRBD2. Germline V CDR1 and CDR2: SGHRS, YFSETQ. Losses at the gene ends were 0 bases for V and 2 bases for J; bases not matched to a gene: 5. The CDR3 is made up of 15 amino acids. This CDR3 is CASSLGSGATYEQYF. The CDR3 DNA sequence: TGCGCCAGCAGCTTGGGGAGCGGGGCCACCTACGAGCAGTACTTC.

V and J are TRBV4-3 and TRBJ1-5; the D is unclear. The CDR3 extends over 13 amino acids. With 0 bases removed from V and 7 bases from J, the gap between germline ends came to 7 bases. Germline lookup yields CDR1 LGHNA and CDR2 YSLEER. The CDR3 sequence: CASSQDQRQPQHF. The CDR3 coding sequence is TGCGCCAGCAGCCAAGATCAAAGGCAGCCCCAGCATTTT.